Listed below are T cell receptor beta chains from one sample, sequenced in a study of cytomegalovirus exposure and HLA in healthy donors. Generated by immunoSEQ multiplex PCR, the TCRdb table keeps only in-frame clones and is missing some. The sample records 140,000 to 150,000 clones, more than 9.5% being singletons. What was sequenced was PBMCs. The receptors were sampled from a man aged 45-65 years in good health and CMV-seronegative. Each CDR3 is given with its conserved first and last residue. Fields, in order: clone size, J gene, D gene, V gene, CDR3 protein, CDR3 DNA. A D gene is named only where the DNA matches it firmly. Clone sizes are given selectively: once, few, many, or a class where the clone is expanded.

abundance: few; j_gene: TRBJ2-7; d_gene: TRBD1; v_gene: TRBV5-1; CDR3aa: CASSSLQGAVYEQYF; CDR3nt: TGCGCCAGCAGCAGCCTACAGGGGGCGGTCTACGAGCAGTACTTC
abundance: -; j_gene: TRBJ2-7; d_gene: TRBD1; v_gene: TRBV7-9; CDR3aa: CASSLGTGSYEQYF; CDR3nt: TGTGCCAGCAGCTTAGGGACAGGGTCGTACGAGCAGTACTTC
abundance: few; j_gene: TRBJ1-5; d_gene: TRBD1; v_gene: TRBV6-1; CDR3aa: CASSVVDRGGSNQPQHF; CDR3nt: TGTGCCAGCAGTGTCGTCGACAGGGGGGGGAGCAATCAGCCCCAGCATTTT
abundance: -; j_gene: TRBJ2-3; d_gene: -; v_gene: TRBV6-6; CDR3aa: CASSRGERTDTQYF; CDR3nt: TGTGCCAGCAGTCGGGGTGAGAGGACAGATACGCAGTATTTT
abundance: -; j_gene: TRBJ1-1; d_gene: -; v_gene: TRBV30; CDR3aa: CAWSLRGTEAFF; CDR3nt: TGTGCCTGGAGTCTTAGAGGGACTGAAGCTTTCTTT
abundance: -; j_gene: TRBJ2-7; d_gene: TRBD1; v_gene: TRBV28; CDR3aa: CASSFRGQGRGDF; CDR3nt: TGTGCCAGCAGTTTCCGGGGACAGGGTCGAGGGGACTTC
abundance: -; j_gene: TRBJ2-7; d_gene: -; v_gene: TRBV5-4; CDR3aa: CASSLGAHSYEQYF; CDR3nt: TGTGCCAGCAGCTTGGGCGCCCATTCCTACGAGCAGTACTTC
abundance: few; j_gene: TRBJ2-7; d_gene: TRBD1; v_gene: TRBV15; CDR3aa: CATKKGANSYEQYF; CDR3nt: TGTGCCACCAAGAAGGGGGCCAACTCCTACGAGCAGTACTTC
abundance: few; j_gene: TRBJ1-5; d_gene: -; v_gene: TRBV6-6; CDR3aa: CASSYLGGPLQPQHF; CDR3nt: TGTGCCAGCAGTTACTTGGGAGGGCCCCTTCAGCCCCAGCATTTT
abundance: few; j_gene: TRBJ2-7; d_gene: TRBD1; v_gene: TRBV6-1; CDR3aa: CASSEAVTGAQYEQYF; CDR3nt: TGTGCCAGCAGTGAGGCTGTAACAGGGGCCCAATACGAGCAGTACTTC
abundance: few; j_gene: TRBJ2-7; d_gene: -; v_gene: TRBV20-1; CDR3aa: CSARAATWVYF; CDR3nt: TGCAGTGCTAGGGCGGCCACCTGGGTATACTTC
abundance: -; j_gene: TRBJ2-7; d_gene: TRBD1; v_gene: TRBV5-1; CDR3aa: CASSPQGAGYEQYF; CDR3nt: TGCGCCAGCAGCCCCCAGGGGGCCGGCTACGAGCAGTACTTC
abundance: few; j_gene: TRBJ2-5; d_gene: TRBD1; v_gene: TRBV5-4; CDR3aa: CASSLQGEETQYF; CDR3nt: TGTGCCAGCAGCTTACAGGGGGAAGAGACCCAGTACTTC
abundance: -; j_gene: TRBJ2-7; d_gene: -; v_gene: TRBV5-5; CDR3aa: CASSTTSAYEQYF; CDR3nt: TGTGCCAGCAGCACCACCAGTGCCTACGAGCAGTACTTC
abundance: -; j_gene: TRBJ1-5; d_gene: -; v_gene: TRBV2; CDR3aa: CASSDGAGAGQPQHF; CDR3nt: TGTGCCAGCAGTGACGGTGCAGGGGCAGGTCAGCCCCAGCATTTT